The text below deals with one TCR beta chain. Its cognate antigen has yet to be identified. Base quality data are lacking; no much larger clone is found one base away. Whole blood was collected in K2EDTA tubes by collaborating institutions according to the institutions' own protocols. For TCRbeta analysis, collaborator samples were shipped as frozen whole blood, as isolated PBMCs, or as DNA extracted from either sample type. The data were taken from a study of blood T cell repertoires in COVID-19 (TCRdb year 2020). As for the study more broadly: The collaborator samples originated in the United States, Italy and Spain and spanned the acute and convalescent phases of COVID-19. Subjects who had been exposed to COVID-19, were actively infected with it, or had recovered from it provided the deeply sampled blood TCRbeta repertoires that made up the dataset. Nearly every sample came with metadata listing a de-identified subject ID, COVID-19 status, age in years and sex. The samples were drawn from the first 160 participants of the ongoing ImmuneRACE study and from roughly 1,300 subjects provided by 6 global collaborators. The material from the prospective study consisted of cDNA or gDNA derived from T cells, B-cell-depleted T cells, or PBMCs. Where HLA class I and class II types were available, the types were taken from metadata supplied by the sample provider, not from assay-based typing. A freely available public database, intended as a resource for researchers studying the immune response to SARS-CoV-2, is where the repertoires were released. Paper-wide results and their limitations: The quantity of clinical and demographic metadata differed by source and by participant and was supplied without curation.

The CDR1 and CDR2 encoded by the germline V gene (reference sequence) are LNHDA and SQIVND. Trimming takes 6 bases from V and 2 bases from J, and the germline ends sit 11 bases apart. The cysteine opens and the phenylalanine closes a CDR3 of 13 amino acids. Only the CDR3 portion is preserved as DNA: 39 bases, with reading frame beginning at the first base. The immunoSEQ Assay, a bias-controlled multiplex PCR, was used to amplify TCRbeta CDR3 regions from genomic DNA. The authors' pipeline ran thus. Within the assay, amplification of reference gene primers was used to estimate how many nucleated cells each sample contained. To quantify the absolute abundance of each unique TCRbeta CDR3 rearrangement, sequence reads were collapsed and filtered. Productive Simpson clonality was computed per sample as the square root of Simpson's diversity index over productive rearrangements. Here the immuneACCESS table is served through TCRdb, limited to in-frame sequences with V and J called. Missing clones are a known gap in these copies; in checked studies unresolved V genes cover under half, and the rest lacks a known reason. V and J calls and clone size are copied from that table; D and trimming were computed from the DNA. The sample records fewer than 350,000 clones, under 90% of which are singletons. The ten largest clones add up to around 2.9% of the sample.

The chain links TRBV19 with TRBJ2-7; D gene: possibly TRBD1, on 6 matching bases. The sequencing input was peripheral blood. The receptor was derived from a woman aged 60 to 75 with active or convalescent COVID-19. The nucleotide sequence is TGTGCCAGTAGAAGAACAGGGCCCTACGAGCAGTACTTC. Translated, this is CASRRTGPYEQYF.